The clone carrying this T cell receptor beta chain was counted ten times or more. The antigen remains undetermined. CD8 T cells were positively selected from what remained after CD4 positive selection. The data were taken from a study of naive and memory T cell subsets. The CDR3 totals 18 residues. V gave up 4 bases and J gave up 1 base, with 17 bases separating them. Germline CDR1 is SGHAT and CDR2 is FQNNGV. Study-level results: A clonotype means one alpha or beta sequence, not an alpha/beta pair.

An equimolar mix of two oligonucleotides served as the beta constant-region primer for TRBC1 and TRBC2. A single record per CDR3 protein comes from TCRdb applying MiXCR to the UMI-ligation and nested PCR reads. This table holds around 27,000 distinct CDR3 sequences, roughly 10% found once. This TCR came from a human donor in good health. Sequencing was performed on effector memory CD4+ T cells from blood. The subset is: effector memory, CD45RA- CD27-. This rearrangement joins TRBV11-2 to TRBJ1-6; tentative D call: TRBD1 (6 bases). The CDR3 loop reads CASSYPRGGRSYNSPLHF. The CDR3 coding sequence is TGTGCCAGCAGCTACCCAAGGGGGGGAAGGTCCTATAATTCACCCCTCCACTTT.